These 21 T cell receptor beta chains share one sample of origin, sequenced in a study of immune evolution from preneoplasia to lung adenocarcinoma. The protocol was immunoSEQ multiplex PCR, while the TCRdb copy is restricted to in-frame clones and leaves out a portion. The sample lists 2,500 to 3,000 clones, around 89% occurring once. Sequencing was done on a sample of FFPE invasive lung adenocarcinoma tissue. The receptors originated from a person aged 65 to 79 with invasive lung adenocarcinoma.

The chain is built from TRBV11-2 and TRBJ2-2, with D possibly matching TRBD2 (6 bases). Germline CDR1 and CDR2: SGHAT and FQNNGV. V was clipped by 3 bases and J by 1 base, with 15 bases between them. The CDR3 sequence is 17 residues long. The CDR3 here is CASSFPRGGVNTGELFF. In DNA, the CDR3 is TGTGCCAGCAGCTTCCCCCGGGGCGGGGTGAACACCGGGGAGCTGTTTTTT.

The V and J genes are TRBV6-1 and TRBJ1-2; D remains unclear. This CDR3 spans 12 amino acids. Trimming removed 9 bases at V and 3 bases at J, with 11 bases between. Per the germline V gene, CDR1 is MNHNS and CDR2 is SASEGT. Here the CDR3 DNA reads TGTGCCAGTAGGATGCGCGACTATGGCTACACCTTC. Amino acid sequence: CASRMRDYGYTF.

The DNA of the CDR3 is TGTGCCAGCAGCCCCGACAGTGCCGAGCAGTACTTC. Translated, it gives CASSPDSAEQYF. The V gene is TRBV6-5, the J gene TRBJ2-7, with TRBD1 as a possible D gene (5 bases). The V gene's germline CDR1 is MNHEY and CDR2 SVGAGI. Trimming shortened V by 6 bases and J by 6 bases, and 12 bases separated the two germline ends. This CDR3 is 12 amino acids long.

The chain carries TRBV28 and TRBJ1-4, with 8 bases aligning to TRBD1. The J segment lost 3 bases and the V segment lost 6 bases, leaving 6 bases of the junction unmatched. CDR3 length: 15 amino acids. Germline V CDR1 and CDR2: MDHEN, SYDVKM. The CDR3 sequence: CASSLGQGSNEKLFF. The CDR3 coding sequence is TGTGCCAGCAGCCTCGGACAGGGATCTAATGAAAAACTGTTTTTT. Full variable domain (rest looked up from reference TRBV28 and TRBJ1-4): DVKVTQSSRYLVKRTGEKVFLECVQDMDHENMFWYRQDPGLGLRLIYFSYDVKMKEKGDIPEGYSVSREKKERFSLILESASTNQTSMYLCASSLGQGSNEKLFFGSGTQLSVL.

The J gene is TRBJ1-2, the V gene TRBV5-4, with D possibly matching TRBD1 (5 bases). V was shortened by 1 base and J by 8 bases, with 15 bases between the two germline ends. The V gene's germline CDR1 is SGHNT and CDR2 YYREEE (reference sequence). The length of the CDR3 is 14 residues. The DNA of the CDR3 is TGTGCCAGCAGCTTGACGGGGGACTTTGGGGGCTACACCTTC. Translating gives CASSLTGDFGGYTF.

The rearrangement uses TRBV7-8 and TRBJ2-6, with no clear D. Looked up from germline, CDR1 is SGHVS and CDR2 is FQNEAQ. The CDR3 loop spans 15 amino acids. The germline V and J ends were trimmed by 1 base and 1 base, with 5 bases remaining between them. The CDR3 loop is CASSLVGSGANVLTF. The DNA of the CDR3 is TGTGCCAGCAGCTTAGTAGGATCTGGGGCCAACGTCCTGACTTTC.

The J gene is TRBJ2-7, the V gene TRBV7-2; weak D call: TRBD1 (6 bases). With 5 bases removed from V and 5 bases from J, the gap between germline ends came to 10 bases. The CDR3 spans 12 residues. Germline CDR1 is SGHTA and CDR2 is FQGNSA. Here the CDR3 DNA reads TGTGCCAGCAGCAAACAGGGAAACGAGCAGTACTTC. Translating it yields CASSKQGNEQYF.

The CDR3 sequence is CASSLGLAGNTDTQYF. The CDR3 nucleotides read TGTGCCAGCAGCTTGGGACTAGCGGGCAACACAGATACGCAGTATTTT. The genes are TRBV5-6 and TRBJ2-3; 10 bases map to TRBD2. The CDR3 sequence is 16 residues long. Germline lookup yields CDR1 SGHDT and CDR2 YYEEEE. The J segment lost 2 bases and the V segment lost 0 bases, leaving 3 bases of the junction unmatched.

V gene TRBV2 combines with J gene TRBJ2-7; D unresolved. This CDR3 has 15 residues. Germline loops: CDR1 SNHLY, CDR2 FYNNEI. Trimming took 7 bases from V and 2 from J, leaving 18 bases between them. The CDR3 coding sequence is TGTGCCAGCATCGATGGGGATATAACGACCTACGAGCAGTACTTC. As protein: CASIDGDITTYEQYF.

V usage is TRBV7-3 and J usage is TRBJ2-5; 7 bases are a match to TRBD2. Looked up from germline, CDR1 is SGHTA and CDR2 is FQGTGA. The V and J ends lost 5 bases and 5 bases, in that order; junction bases with no gene match: 11. CDR3 length equals 15 residues. Written as DNA, the CDR3 is TGTGCCAGCAGCCCGGGCGGACGGCGGGAGGAGACCCAGTACTTC. The encoded protein is CASSPGGRREETQYF.

Remarks on this clone: One junction end does not reproduce the germline sequence, and a read error may be involved. This chain joins TRBV7-9 and TRBJ2-1, with TRBD2 identical over 8 bases. The CDR3 loop spans 15 amino acids. Germline V gene data show CDR1 as SEHNR and CDR2 as FQNEAQ (reference sequence). In DNA, the CDR3 is TGTGCCAGCAGATTAGCGGGAAGCTCCTACAATGAGCAGTTCTTC. As protein: CASRLAGSSYNEQFF.

V usage is TRBV6-5 and J usage is TRBJ2-7; TRBD2 might be the D (6 bases). The CDR3 totals 14 residues. Germline CDR1 reads MNHEY; CDR2 reads SVGAGI. V dropped 0 bases and J dropped 5 bases, with 11 bases sitting between them. The DNA for the CDR3 is TGTGCCAGCAGTTACTCGGAGGGTTTGAACGAGCAGTACTTC. It yields the protein CASSYSEGLNEQYF.

This chain joins TRBV6-5 and TRBJ1-2; the match to TRBD1 covers 7 bases. CDR1 is MNHEY, CDR2 SVGAGI, per germline. V was pared by 6 bases and J by 4 bases, with 8 bases of the junction left unmatched. The length of the CDR3 is 14 residues. The CDR3, as DNA: TGTGCCAGCAGGCCACAGGGACAGCGCTATGGCTACACCTTC. It encodes CASRPQGQRYGYTF.

The genes are TRBV6-4 and TRBJ1-2, with 7 bases matching TRBD1. CDR1 MRHNA and CDR2 SNTAGT come from the germline V gene. Trimming cost V 5 bases and J 3 bases; bases outside gene matches: 9. This CDR3 has 15 residues. CDR3 in DNA: TGTGCCAGCAGTTTGACAGGGACCCTACACTATGGCTACACCTTC. Translating gives CASSLTGTLHYGYTF.

This clone appeared once. The V call is TRBV30, the J call TRBJ2-5; either TRBD1 or TRBD2 may fit D (6 bases each). Germline V gene data show CDR1 as GTSNPN and CDR2 as SVGIG (reference sequence). Trimming shortened V by 3 bases and J by 5 bases, and 13 bases separated the two germline ends. The length of the CDR3 is 13 residues. The chain's CDR3 is CAWSLGGFETQYF. In nucleotides, the CDR3 is TGTGCCTGGAGCTTAGGGGGGTTTGAGACCCAGTACTTC.

V gene TRBV9 combines with J gene TRBJ2-1; 7 bases line up with TRBD1. Germline CDR1 and CDR2: SGDLS and YYNGEE. V lost 4 bases to trimming and J lost 0 bases; unmatched junction nucleotides: 4. This CDR3 comprises 15 residues. The CDR3, as DNA: TGTGCCAGCAGCACCCGGGACAGCTCCTACAATGAGCAGTTCTTC. Its protein is CASSTRDSSYNEQFF.

The V gene is TRBV2, the J gene TRBJ1-1; D possibly corresponds to TRBD1 (6 bases). V lost 4 bases to trimming and J lost 10 bases, with 13 bases between them. Germline values: CDR1 SNHLY, CDR2 FYNNEI. The CDR3 extends over 12 amino acids. The CDR3 spells CASSGDTERAFF. Written as DNA, the CDR3 is TGTGCCAGCAGTGGGGACACCGAGCGAGCTTTCTTT.

V is TRBV29-1 and J is TRBJ1-5, with D tentatively TRBD1 (5 bases). Germline CDR1 and CDR2: SQVTM and ANQGSEA. CDR3 length: 13 residues. The ends were cut back, 4 bases at V and 4 bases at J, with 11 bases in the middle. CDR3: CSVVIDRNQPQHF. The CDR3 DNA follows: TGCAGCGTTGTTATCGACAGAAATCAGCCCCAGCATTTT.

V gene TRBV7-3 combines with J gene TRBJ1-6; D might be TRBD1 (5 bases). This CDR3 region has 15 residues. The germline gives CDR1 SGHTA, CDR2 FQGTGA. V lost 2 bases, J lost 9 bases, and 14 bases lay in between. CDR3 DNA sequence: TGTGCCAGCAGCTTAGGGGCAGGGTGGGGTTCACCCCTCCACTTT. Encoded protein: CASSLGAGWGSPLHF.

The chain carries TRBV30 and TRBJ2-3, with D possibly being TRBD1 or TRBD2 (6 bases each). The V end lost 1 base, the J end lost 2 bases, and 10 bases lay between the germline ends. Germline lookup yields CDR1 GTSNPN and CDR2 SVGIG (reference sequence). The length of the CDR3 is 14 residues. The chain's CDR3 is CAWSGGGFTDTQYF. In nucleotides, the CDR3 is TGTGCCTGGAGTGGAGGGGGGTTCACAGATACGCAGTATTTT.

CDR3 nucleotide sequence: TGTGCCAGCAGCTACAGGGGGCAGGGTGAAGCTTTCTTT. This codes for CASSYRGQGEAFF. The chain joins TRBV5-6 to TRBJ1-1; TRBD1 matches 9 bases. V was pared by 3 bases and J by 7 bases, with 4 bases of the junction left unmatched. Looked up from germline, CDR1 is SGHDT and CDR2 is YYEEEE. The CDR3 covers 13 residues.